This is a list of T cell receptor beta chains from one sample in a study of shared clonotypes between healthy human individuals. The assay was immunoSEQ multiplex PCR, and TCRdb's table has in-frame clones only and misses some. The table has about 1 million clones, 65% to 80% seen once; the top ten hold approximately 1.5%. Sequences were obtained from memory CD4+ T cells sorted from blood. Source of these receptors: a young man in good health. Both conserved end residues are part of each CDR3. The D gene is left open where the match is weak. Clone size is not always given. Where it is, it says once, few, many or a class for expanded clones.

>TRBD1|TRBJ1-2|many|TRBV27
CASSPTIPTGGYGYTF
TGTGCCAGCAGTCCTACCATACCGACAGGGGGATATGGCTACACCTTC
>TRBD1|TRBJ1-5|NA|TRBV2
CASRATGPSNQPQHF
TGTGCCAGCAGGGCGACAGGGCCTAGCAATCAGCCCCAGCATTTT
>NA|TRBJ2-4|NA|TRBV5-1
CASSLDGEAKNIQYF
TGCGCCAGCAGCTTGGATGGGGAGGCCAAAAACATTCAGTACTTC
>TRBD2|TRBJ2-5|NA|TRBV28
CASSLPGTSGIETQYF
TGTGCCAGCAGTTTACCGGGGACTAGCGGCATTGAGACCCAGTACTTC
>NA|TRBJ2-7|NA|TRBV7-9
CASSPRDGVSGEQYF
TGTGCCAGCAGCCCGCGGGACGGGGTTTCCGGTGAGCAGTACTTC
>NA|TRBJ2-7|once|TRBV5-1
CASSLVGRDEQYF
TGCGCCAGCAGCTTGGTGGGGCGAGACGAGCAGTACTTC
>NA|TRBJ2-7|NA|TRBV2
CASGGDSYEQYF
TGTGCCAGCGGAGGGGACTCCTACGAGCAGTACTTC
>NA|TRBJ2-7|NA|TRBV5-1
CASSLEGLTTVEQYF
TGCGCCAGCAGCTTGGAGGGACTTACTACTGTCGAGCAGTACTTC
>NA|TRBJ1-5|NA|TRBV9
CASSVCEGEGNQPQHF
TGTGCCAGCAGCGTATGTGAGGGGGAGGGCAATCAGCCCCAGCATTTT
>TRBD1|TRBJ1-4|NA|TRBV5-1
CASKGQGGSANEKLFF
TGCGCCAGCAAAGGACAGGGAGGATCAGCTAATGAAAAACTGTTTTTT
>TRBD1|TRBJ2-5|NA|TRBV28
CASSTGTTWETQYF
TGTGCCAGTTCGACAGGGACGACGTGGGAGACCCAGTACTTC
>NA|TRBJ1-2|once|TRBV29-1
CSVGRREGTYGYTF
TGCAGCGTTGGACGCAGGGAGGGCACATATGGCTACACCTTC
>NA|TRBJ1-2|NA|TRBV5-6
CASSLGRGRAGFGYTF
TGTGCCAGCAGCTTGGGTCGAGGCAGGGCAGGTTTTGGCTACACCTTC
>NA|TRBJ2-7|NA|TRBV9
CASSVGSGSYEQYF
TGTGCCAGCAGCGTAGGCTCAGGCTCCTACGAGCAGTACTTC
>TRBD1|TRBJ1-2|NA|TRBV30
CASTDGQGNLGYTF
TGTGCCTCGACCGACGGACAGGGAAACTTAGGCTACACCTTC
>TRBD1|TRBJ1-2|NA|TRBV5-1
CASSIDRDNGYTF
TGTGCCAGCAGCATAGACAGGGATAATGGCTACACCTTC
>TRBD2|TRBJ2-2|few|TRBV7-9
CASSLGEGTNTGELFF
TGTGCCAGCAGCTTAGGGGAGGGGACGAACACCGGGGAGCTGTTTTTT
>NA|TRBJ1-1|NA|TRBV27
CASSLGGRREAFF
TGTGCCAGCAGTTTAGGCGGGAGGAGAGAAGCTTTCTTT
>NA|TRBJ2-5|NA|TRBV9
CASSAQETQYF
TGTGCCAGCAGCGCTCAAGAGACCCAGTACTTC
>NA|TRBJ1-1|NA|TRBV6-1
CASSGDLSGAFF
TGTGCCAGCAGCGGGGACCTTTCGGGAGCTTTCTTT
>NA|TRBJ2-4|NA|TRBV2
CASRYREAKNIQYF
TGTGCCAGCAGATACAGGGAGGCCAAAAACATTCAGTACTTC
>NA|TRBJ2-4|NA|TRBV11-2
CASSLDIGGQLAKNIQYF
TGTGCCAGCAGCTTAGACATCGGGGGGCAACTAGCCAAAAACATTCAGTACTTC
>NA|TRBJ1-6|NA|TRBV7-9
CASSPDGPGLSPLHF
TGTGCCAGCAGCCCAGACGGTCCAGGGCTCTCACCCCTCCACTTT
>NA|TRBJ1-5|NA|TRBV28
CASSQRGNNQPQHF
TGTGCCAGCAGCCAACGGGGGAACAATCAGCCCCAGCATTTT
>NA|TRBJ2-1|NA|TRBV23-1
CASSQSPRRVELDNEQFF
TGCGCCAGCAGTCAATCCCCTCGGAGGGTGGAATTGGATAATGAGCAGTTCTTC